This T cell receptor beta chain was documented in a study of CD8+ T cells in alopecia areata. cDNA serving as the sequencing template came from extracted, reverse transcribed RNA. Assay: immunoSEQ multiplex PCR; the TCRdb copy retains only in-frame clones and omits some. The table records about 160,000 clones, about two thirds of them present only once. The CDR3 is 15 residues long. J lost 6 bases, V lost 2 bases, and 9 bases had no gene match. From germline, CDR1 is GTSNPN and CDR2 SVGIG (reference sequence). Treatment given: oral pan-JAK inhibitor, 5-10 mg twice daily. Concerning this clone: Its antigen is still unknown.

Study-level findings and limits: Possibly as an HLA-related effect, TCR sharing across patients appeared less clear than in mice. The study found tofacitinib significantly decreased scalp clonality and expanded CD8+ clones among the top 100. In blood and scalp, many expanded lesional clones persisted during tofacitinib.

The origin of this receptor is a human donor with alopecia areata. The rearrangement links TRBV30 to TRBJ2-2; 7 nucleotides align to TRBD1. The sequencing here drew on CD4+ T cells sorted from blood, taken at week 4, from a patient treated with tofacitinib. CDR3 sequence (DNA): TGTGCCTGGAGTAGTGTAAAGGGGGCTTCCGGGGAGCTGTTTTTT. Translation: CAWSSVKGASGELFF.